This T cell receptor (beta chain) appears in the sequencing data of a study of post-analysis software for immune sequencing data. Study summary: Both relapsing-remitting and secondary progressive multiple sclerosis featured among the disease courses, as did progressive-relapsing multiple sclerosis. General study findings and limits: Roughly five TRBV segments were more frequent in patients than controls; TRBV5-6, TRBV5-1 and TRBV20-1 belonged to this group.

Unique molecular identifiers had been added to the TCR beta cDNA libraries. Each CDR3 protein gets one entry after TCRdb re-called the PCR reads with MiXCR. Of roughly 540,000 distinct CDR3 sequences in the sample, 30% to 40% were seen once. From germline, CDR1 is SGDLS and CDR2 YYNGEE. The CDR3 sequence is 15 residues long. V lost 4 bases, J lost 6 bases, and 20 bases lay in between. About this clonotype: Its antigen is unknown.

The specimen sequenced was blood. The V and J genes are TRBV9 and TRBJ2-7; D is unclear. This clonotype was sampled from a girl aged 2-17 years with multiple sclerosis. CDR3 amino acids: CASSPWVGPSLEQYF. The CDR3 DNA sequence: TGTGCCAGCAGCCCCTGGGTAGGCCCAAGCCTCGAGCAGTACTTC. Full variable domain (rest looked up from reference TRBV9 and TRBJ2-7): DSGVTQTPKHLITATGQRVTLRCSPRSGDLSVYWYQQSLDQGLQFLIQYYNGEERAKGNILERFSAQQFPDLHSELNLSSLELGDSALYFCASSPWVGPSLEQYFGPGTRLTVT.